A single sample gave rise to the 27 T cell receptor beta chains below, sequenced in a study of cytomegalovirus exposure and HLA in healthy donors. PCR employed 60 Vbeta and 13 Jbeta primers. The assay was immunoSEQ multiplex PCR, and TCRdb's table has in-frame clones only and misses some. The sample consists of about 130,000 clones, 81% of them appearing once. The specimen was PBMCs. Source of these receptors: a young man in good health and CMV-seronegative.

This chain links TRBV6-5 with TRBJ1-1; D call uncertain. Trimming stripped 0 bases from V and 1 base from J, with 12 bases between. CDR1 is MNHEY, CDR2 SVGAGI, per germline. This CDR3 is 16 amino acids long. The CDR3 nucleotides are TGTGCCAGCAGTTACTCGCCTGGCCAGGAGAACACTGAAGCTTTCTTT. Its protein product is CASSYSPGQENTEAFF.

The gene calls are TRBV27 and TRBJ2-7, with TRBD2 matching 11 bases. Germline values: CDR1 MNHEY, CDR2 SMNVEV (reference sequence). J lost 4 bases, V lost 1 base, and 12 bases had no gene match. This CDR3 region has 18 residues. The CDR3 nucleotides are TGTGCCAGCAGTTTATTACCCTTGACTAGCGGGGTAGGTTACGAGCAGTACTTC. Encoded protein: CASSLLPLTSGVGYEQYF.

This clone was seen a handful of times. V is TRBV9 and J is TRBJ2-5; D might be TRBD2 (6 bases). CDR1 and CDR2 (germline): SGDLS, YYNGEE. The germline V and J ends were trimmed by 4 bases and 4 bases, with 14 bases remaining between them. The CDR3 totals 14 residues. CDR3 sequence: CASSLGQAGETQYF. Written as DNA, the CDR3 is TGTGCCAGCAGCCTAGGACAAGCGGGAGAGACCCAGTACTTC.

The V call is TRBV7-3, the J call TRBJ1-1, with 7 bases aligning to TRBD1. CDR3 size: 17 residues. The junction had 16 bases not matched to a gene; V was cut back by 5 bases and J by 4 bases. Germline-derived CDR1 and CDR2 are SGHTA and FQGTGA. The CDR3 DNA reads TGTGCCAGCAGCCCACAGGACAGGACGCGACGGTTCACTGAAGCTTTCTTT. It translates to CASSPQDRTRRFTEAFF.

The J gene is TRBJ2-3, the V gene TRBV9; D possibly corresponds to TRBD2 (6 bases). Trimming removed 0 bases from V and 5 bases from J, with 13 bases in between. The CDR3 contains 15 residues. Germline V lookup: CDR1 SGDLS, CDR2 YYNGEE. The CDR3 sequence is CASSVGGVGEDTQYF. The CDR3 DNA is TGTGCCAGCAGCGTAGGGGGGGTGGGTGAAGATACGCAGTATTTT.

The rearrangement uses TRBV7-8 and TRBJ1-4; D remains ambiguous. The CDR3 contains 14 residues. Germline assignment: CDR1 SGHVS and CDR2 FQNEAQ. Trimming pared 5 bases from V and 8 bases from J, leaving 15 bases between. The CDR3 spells CASSPGRAGEKLFF. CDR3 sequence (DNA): TGTGCCAGCAGCCCGGGGAGGGCCGGCGAAAAACTGTTTTTT. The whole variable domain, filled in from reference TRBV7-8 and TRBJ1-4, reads GAGVSQSPRYKVAKRGQDVALRCDPISGHVSLFWYQQALGQGPEFLTYFQNEAQLDKSGLPSDRFFAERPEGSVSTLKIQRTQQEDSAVYLCASSPGRAGEKLFFGSGTQLSVL.

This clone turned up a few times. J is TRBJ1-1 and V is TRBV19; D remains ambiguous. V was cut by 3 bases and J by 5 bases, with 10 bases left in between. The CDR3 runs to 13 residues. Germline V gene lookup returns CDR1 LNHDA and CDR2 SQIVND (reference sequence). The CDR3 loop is CASSIKGETEAFF. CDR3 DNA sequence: TGTGCCAGTAGTATCAAGGGAGAGACTGAAGCTTTCTTT.

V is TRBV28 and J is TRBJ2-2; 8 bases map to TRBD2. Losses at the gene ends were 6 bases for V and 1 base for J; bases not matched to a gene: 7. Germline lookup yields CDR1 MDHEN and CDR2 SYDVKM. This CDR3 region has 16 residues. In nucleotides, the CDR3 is TGTGCCAGCAGGGAAGGACTAGCCGGGAACACCGGGGAGCTGTTTTTT. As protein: CASREGLAGNTGELFF.

The CDR3 sequence: CASSSRVEQYF. The CDR3 nucleotides are TGTGCCAGCAGTTCCAGGGTCGAGCAGTACTTC. The J gene is TRBJ2-7, the V gene TRBV27; D may be TRBD1 (5 bases). The CDR3 has 11 residues. Germline V lookup: CDR1 MNHEY, CDR2 SMNVEV (reference sequence). V was shortened by 4 bases and J by 6 bases, with 7 bases between the two germline ends.

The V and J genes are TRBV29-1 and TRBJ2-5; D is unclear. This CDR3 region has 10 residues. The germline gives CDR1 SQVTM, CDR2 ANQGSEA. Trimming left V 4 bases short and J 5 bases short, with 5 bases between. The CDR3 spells CSVGPETQYF. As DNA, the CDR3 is TGCAGCGTTGGTCCGGAGACCCAGTACTTC.

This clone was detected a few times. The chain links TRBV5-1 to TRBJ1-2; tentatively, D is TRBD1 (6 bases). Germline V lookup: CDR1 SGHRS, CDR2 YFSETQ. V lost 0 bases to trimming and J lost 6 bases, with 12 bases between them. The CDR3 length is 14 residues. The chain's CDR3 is CASSLDGGADGYTF. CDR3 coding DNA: TGCGCCAGCAGCTTGGATGGGGGCGCCGATGGCTACACCTTC. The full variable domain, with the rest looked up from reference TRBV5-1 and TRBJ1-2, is KAGVTQTPRYLIKTRGQQVTLSCSPISGHRSVSWYQQTPGQGLQFLFEYFSETQRNKGNFPGRFSGRQFSNSRSEMNVSTLELGDSALYLCASSLDGGADGYTFGSGTRLTVV.

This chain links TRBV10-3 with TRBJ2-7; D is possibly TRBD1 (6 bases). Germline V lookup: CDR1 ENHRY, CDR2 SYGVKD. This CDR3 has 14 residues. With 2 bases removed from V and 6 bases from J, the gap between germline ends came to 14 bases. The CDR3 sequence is CAISELQGSGEQYF. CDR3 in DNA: TGTGCCATCAGTGAGCTGCAGGGGTCCGGCGAGCAGTACTTC.

CDR3 in amino acids: CASTSGGHEQFF. CDR3 DNA: TGTGCCAGCACTAGCGGGGGTCATGAGCAGTTCTTC. The gene calls are TRBV6-5 and TRBJ2-1, with 10 bases that match TRBD2. V was pared by 7 bases and J by 8 bases, with 2 bases of the junction left unmatched. CDR3 length equals 12 residues. CDR1 is MNHEY, CDR2 SVGAGI, per germline.

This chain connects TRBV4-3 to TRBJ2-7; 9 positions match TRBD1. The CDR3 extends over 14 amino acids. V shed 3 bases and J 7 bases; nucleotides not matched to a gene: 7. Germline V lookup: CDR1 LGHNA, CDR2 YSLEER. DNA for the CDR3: TGCGCCAGCAGCCACGGGACAGGGAAGTATGAGCAGTACTTC. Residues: CASSHGTGKYEQYF.

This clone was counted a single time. CDR3 nucleotides: TGTGCCAGCAGTTTCCAGGGGGCGGACTATGGCTACACCTTC. It specifies CASSFQGADYGYTF. The chain combines TRBV27 with TRBJ1-2; 8 bases agree with TRBD1. The CDR3 consists of 14 residues. Germline lookup yields CDR1 MNHEY and CDR2 SMNVEV (reference sequence). Unmatched junction bases numbered 3, after V lost 3 bases and J lost 3 bases.

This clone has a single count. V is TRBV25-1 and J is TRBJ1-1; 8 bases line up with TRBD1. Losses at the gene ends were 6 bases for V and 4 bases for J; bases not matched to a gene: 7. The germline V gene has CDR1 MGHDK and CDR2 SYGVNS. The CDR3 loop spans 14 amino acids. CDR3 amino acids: CASREDRVSTEAFF. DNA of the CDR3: TGTGCCAGCAGGGAGGACAGGGTGAGCACTGAAGCTTTCTTT.

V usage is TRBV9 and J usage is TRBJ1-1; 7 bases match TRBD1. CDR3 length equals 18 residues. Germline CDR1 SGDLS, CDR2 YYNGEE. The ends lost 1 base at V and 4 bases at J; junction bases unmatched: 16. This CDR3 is CASSVNGDSVGVGTEAFF. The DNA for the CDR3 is TGTGCCAGCAGCGTAAACGGGGACAGTGTCGGAGTTGGCACTGAAGCTTTCTTT.

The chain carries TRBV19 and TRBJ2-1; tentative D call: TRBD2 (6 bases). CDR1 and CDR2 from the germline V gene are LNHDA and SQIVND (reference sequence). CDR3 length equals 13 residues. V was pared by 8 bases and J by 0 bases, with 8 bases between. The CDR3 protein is CASGGVSYNEQFF. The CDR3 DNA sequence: TGTGCCAGTGGCGGGGTCTCCTACAATGAGCAGTTCTTC.

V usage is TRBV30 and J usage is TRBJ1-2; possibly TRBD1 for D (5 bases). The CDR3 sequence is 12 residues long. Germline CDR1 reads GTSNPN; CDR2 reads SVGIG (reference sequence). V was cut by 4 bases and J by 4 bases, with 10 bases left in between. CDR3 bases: TGTGCCTGGACCCAGGGCGGCTATGGCTACACCTTC. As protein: CAWTQGGYGYTF.

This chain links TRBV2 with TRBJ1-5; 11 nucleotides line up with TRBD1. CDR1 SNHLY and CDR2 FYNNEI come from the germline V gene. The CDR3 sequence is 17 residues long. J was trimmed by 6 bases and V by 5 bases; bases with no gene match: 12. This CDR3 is CASSRTGGPLAPQPQHF. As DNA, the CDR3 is TGTGCCAGCAGTCGGACAGGGGGCCCACTGGCGCCTCAGCCCCAGCATTTT.

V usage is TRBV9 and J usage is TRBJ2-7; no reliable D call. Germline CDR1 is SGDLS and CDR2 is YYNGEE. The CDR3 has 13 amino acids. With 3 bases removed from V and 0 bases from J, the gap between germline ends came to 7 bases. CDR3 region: CASSGESSYEQYF. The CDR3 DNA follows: TGTGCCAGCAGCGGCGAAAGCTCCTACGAGCAGTACTTC.

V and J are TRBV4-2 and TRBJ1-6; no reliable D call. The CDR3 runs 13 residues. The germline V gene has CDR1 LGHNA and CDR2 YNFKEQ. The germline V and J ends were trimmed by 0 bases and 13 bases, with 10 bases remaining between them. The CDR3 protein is CASSQEEGRPLHF. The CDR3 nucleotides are TGTGCCAGCAGCCAAGAAGAGGGCCGCCCCCTCCACTTT.

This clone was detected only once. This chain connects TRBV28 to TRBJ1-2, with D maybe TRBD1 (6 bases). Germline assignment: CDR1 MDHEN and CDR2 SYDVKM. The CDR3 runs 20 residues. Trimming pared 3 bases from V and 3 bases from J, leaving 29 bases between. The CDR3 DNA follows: TGTGCCAGCAGTTTTCAAACCAAACAGGGACGTCTATTATTCGACTATGGCTACACCTTC. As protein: CASSFQTKQGRLLFDYGYTF.

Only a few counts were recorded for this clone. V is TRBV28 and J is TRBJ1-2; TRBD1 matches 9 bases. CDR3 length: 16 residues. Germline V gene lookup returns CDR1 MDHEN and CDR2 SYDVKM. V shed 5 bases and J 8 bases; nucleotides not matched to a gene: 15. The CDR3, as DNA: TGTGCCAGCAGTATGCAGACAGGGGGAAGTCTATGGGGCTACACCTTC. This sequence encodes CASSMQTGGSLWGYTF.

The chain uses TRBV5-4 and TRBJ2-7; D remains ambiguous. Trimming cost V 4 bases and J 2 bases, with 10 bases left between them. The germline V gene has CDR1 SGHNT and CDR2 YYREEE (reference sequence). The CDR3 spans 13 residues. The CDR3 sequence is CASSRDGAYEQYF. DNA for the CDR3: TGTGCCAGCAGCCGCGACGGAGCCTACGAGCAGTACTTC.

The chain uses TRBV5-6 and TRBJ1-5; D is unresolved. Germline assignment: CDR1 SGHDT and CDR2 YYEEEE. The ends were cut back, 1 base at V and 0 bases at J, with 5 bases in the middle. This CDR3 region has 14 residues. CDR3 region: CASSLIRSNQPQHF. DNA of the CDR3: TGTGCCAGCAGCTTGATCCGTAGCAATCAGCCCCAGCATTTT.

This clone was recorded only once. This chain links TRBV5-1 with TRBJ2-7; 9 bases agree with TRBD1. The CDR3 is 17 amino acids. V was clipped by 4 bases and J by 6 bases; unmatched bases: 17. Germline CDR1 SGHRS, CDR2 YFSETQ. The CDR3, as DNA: TGCGCCAGCAGCGCTATCTGGGGACAGGGCGGGACTACCGAGCAGTACTTC. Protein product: CASSAIWGQGGTTEQYF.